These T cell receptor beta chains were read from a single sample in a study of blood T cells in healthy people across ages. In TCRdb, the 5' RACE reads were re-called with MiXCR into one record per CDR3 protein. The sample yields around 900,000 distinct CDR3 sequences, under 35% seen once. The sequencing sample was made of blood. The receptors were gathered from a woman over 75 in good health. The CDR3 runs from the conserved cysteine through the conserved F or W. D genes are given only for firm matches. Clone sizes are given selectively: once, few, many, or a class where the clone is expanded.

clone size,J gene,V gene,D gene,CDR3 DNA,CDR3 protein
many,TRBJ2-1,TRBV6-1,TRBD2,TGTGCCAGCATCATTAGCGGGGGGATAACAAATGAGCAGTTCTTC,CASIISGGITNEQFF
.,TRBJ2-5,TRBV28,.,TGTGCCAGCAGTTTGCTTGGGGGTCAGTACTTC,CASSLLGGQYF
many,TRBJ2-6,TRBV4-1,TRBD1,TGCGCCAGCAGCCAGACAGGGGGGAGTTCTGGGGCCAACGTCCTGACTTTC,CASSQTGGSSGANVLTF
.,TRBJ1-2,TRBV30,.,TGTGCCTGGAGTCCCCAGGGGTACGGCTACACCTTC,CAWSPQGYGYTF
many,TRBJ2-1,TRBV11-2,.,TGTGCCAGCAGCTGGGGCGGAGGGACCTACAATGAGCAGTTCTTC,CASSWGGGTYNEQFF
many,TRBJ1-5,TRBV29-1,.,TGCAGCGTTGAAACAGGGAATAGCAATCAGCCCCAGCATTTT,CSVETGNSNQPQHF
many,TRBJ2-1,TRBV20-1,TRBD2,TGCAGTGCTAGAGCGGGAGGGAGTGGGGCCAGTCCCCTAGGAAATGAGCAGTTCTTC,CSARAGGSGASPLGNEQFF
many,TRBJ2-3,TRBV30,.,TGTGCCTGGAGGGTGGCAGATACGCAGTATTTT,CAWRVADTQYF
many,TRBJ1-1,TRBV29-1,.,TGCAGCGGTGTGTGGGGGGCGGACACTGAAGCTTTCTTT,CSGVWGADTEAFF
many,TRBJ2-5,TRBV29-1,.,TGCAGCGTCGTTCGCAGGGGAAGTTTGACACAAGAGACCCAGTACTTC,CSVVRRGSLTQETQYF
once,TRBJ1-2,TRBV9,.,TGTACCAGCAGCGTCCTCGAGACAGCGTATGGCTACACCTTC,CTSSVLETAYGYTF
.,TRBJ1-2,TRBV6-7,.,TGTGCCAGCAGTTACCCCGGCATCCGAGGGACAAGGACTGGCTACACCTTC,CASSYPGIRGTRTGYTF
many,TRBJ1-5,TRBV18,.,TGTGCCAGCTCTTACTTGCAGACCAGCAATCAGCCCCAGCATTTT,CASSYLQTSNQPQHF
many,TRBJ2-1,TRBV20-1,TRBD2,TGCAGTTTAGCGGGGGCCTCCTACAATGAGCAGTTCTTC,CSLAGASYNEQFF
many,TRBJ2-3,TRBV11-2,TRBD1,TGTGCCAGCAGCTTAAGGGGGCCTATGGATACGCAGTATTTT,CASSLRGPMDTQYF
many,TRBJ2-3,TRBV27,TRBD1,TGTGCCAGCAGATTTACAGGGGTAGATACGCAGTATTTT,CASRFTGVDTQYF
many,TRBJ1-1,TRBV27,.,TGTGCCAGCAGTTTATTTCAGGGCACTGAAGCTTTCTTT,CASSLFQGTEAFF
few,TRBJ2-2,TRBV10-3,.,TGTGCCATCAGTGAGTCAAACACCGGGGAGCTGTTTTTT,CAISESNTGELFF
many,TRBJ2-1,TRBV11-2,.,TGTGCCAGCAACGAGGGGTTGGCAAGCAATGAGCAGTTCTTC,CASNEGLASNEQFF
.,TRBJ2-1,TRBV7-2,.,TGTGCCAGCAGCTCACAGACAACCGACTACAATGAGCAGTTCTTC,CASSSQTTDYNEQFF
.,TRBJ1-5,TRBV7-8,.,TGTGCCAGCAGCTACACAGATAGCAATCAGCCCCAGCATTTT,CASSYTDSNQPQHF
many,TRBJ2-1,TRBV7-9,TRBD2,TGTGCCAGCAGCCGAATCGGACTAGCGGGCCATGAGCAGTTCTTC,CASSRIGLAGHEQFF
few,TRBJ1-2,TRBV18,.,TGTGCCAGCTCACCGCGGCAGGGTGGCCCCTATGGCTACACCTTC,CASSPRQGGPYGYTF
.,TRBJ1-2,TRBV5-1,.,TGCGCCAGCAGCTTGGGCGGCGAGAACTATGGCTACACCTTC,CASSLGGENYGYTF
.,TRBJ2-2,TRBV30,.,TGTGCCTGGAGGCTAGGGTTCACCGGGGAGCTGTTTTTT,CAWRLGFTGELFF
many,TRBJ2-3,TRBV10-2,.,TGCGCCAGCAGTGCTAGGAAGGGAGATACGCAGTATTTT,CASSARKGDTQYF
few,TRBJ2-4,TRBV3-1,TRBD2,TGTGCCAGCAGCCAAGCGGTCGGGAGGGCCAAAGACATTCAGTACTTC,CASSQAVGRAKDIQYF
many,TRBJ2-5,TRBV2,TRBD1,TGTGCCAGCCAGAGACAGGGGGCGATGTTCGAGACCCAGTACTTC,CASQRQGAMFETQYF
many,TRBJ1-2,TRBV5-4,TRBD1,TGTGCCAGCAGCTCTTCTCCGACAGGGAATGGTTATGGCTACACCTTC,CASSSSPTGNGYGYTF
many,TRBJ1-4,TRBV10-3,.,TGTGCCACCTCCGAGGGCGAAAAACTGTTTTTT,CATSEGEKLFF
many,TRBJ2-3,TRBV12-3/TRBV12-4,TRBD1,TGTGCCAGCACCCGACAGGGATCCCGAGATACGCAGTATTTT,CASTRQGSRDTQYF
.,TRBJ2-5,TRBV5-1,TRBD2,TGCGCCAGCAGCTCTCTCGGACTAGCGGGAGATTGGGAGACCCAGTACTTC,CASSSLGLAGDWETQYF
few,TRBJ1-6,TRBV20-1,.,TGCAGTGCTTCTCGCAGGGAGGCGGTCAATTCACCCCTCCACTTT,CSASRREAVNSPLHF
many,TRBJ2-3,TRBV7-9,.,TGTGCCAGCAGCTTACGGGGCAGCAACACAGATACGCAGTATTTT,CASSLRGSNTDTQYF
few,TRBJ1-1,TRBV5-1,.,TGCGCCAGCAGCTTCGACAGCGGGAACACTGAAGCTTTCTTT,CASSFDSGNTEAFF
many,TRBJ1-5,TRBV12-3/TRBV12-4,.,TGTGCCAGCAGTCCAGACCCGGGCAGTATATCGGGCAATCAGCCCCAGCATTTT,CASSPDPGSISGNQPQHF
.,TRBJ1-4,TRBV20-1,.,TGCAGTGCTAGAGAAGCAGGGCGGGAAAAACTGTTTTTT,CSAREAGREKLFF
.,TRBJ2-2,TRBV20-1,TRBD1,TGCAGTGCTAGGACTCCGACAGGGGGTACCGGGGAGCGGTTTTTT,CSARTPTGGTGERFF
.,TRBJ1-1,TRBV20-1,TRBD1,TGCAGTGCGGGGCCGGGACAGGGGGCAGGTGGCACTGAAGCTTTCTTT,CSAGPGQGAGGTEAFF
.,TRBJ1-4,TRBV6-5,.,TGTGCCAGCAGCCGCCTAGGGGACGGGGGACGGGAAAAACTGTTTTTT,CASSRLGDGGREKLFF
many,TRBJ2-3,TRBV11-2,TRBD1,TGTGCCAGCAGCTTAGAGGGGACAGGGGGCTATGATACGCAGTATTTT,CASSLEGTGGYDTQYF
.,TRBJ2-1,TRBV5-1,TRBD2,TGCGCCAGCAGTGTGGGACTAGAGCAGGAGCAGTTCTTC,CASSVGLEQEQFF
.,TRBJ2-4,TRBV18,TRBD1,TGTGCCAGCTCCCCCAGAAACGGACAGGGTTTAGCCAAAAACATTCAGTACTTC,CASSPRNGQGLAKNIQYF
many,TRBJ2-7,TRBV12-3/TRBV12-4,TRBD2,TGTGCCAGCGCCTACCGGACTAGCGGGGGGGCTGGCTCCTACGAGCAGTACTTC,CASAYRTSGGAGSYEQYF
.,TRBJ2-1,TRBV14,.,TGTGCCAGCAGCCAAGGGCTACCTCCGGAGTTCTTC,CASSQGLPPEFF
.,TRBJ2-1,TRBV30,.,TGTGCCTGGGAACCGGGACTGTACAATGAGCAGTTCTTC,CAWEPGLYNEQFF
.,TRBJ2-3,TRBV5-1,TRBD1,TGCGCCAGCAGACCCAGGGGGCCGGATACGCAGTATTTT,CASRPRGPDTQYF
.,TRBJ2-4,TRBV3-1,.,TGTGCCAGCAGCTATCTAACAGGAGGCCTAGCCAAAAACATTCAGTACTTC,CASSYLTGGLAKNIQYF
many,TRBJ2-5,TRBV5-1,.,TGCGCCAGCAGCTTGGACAGGTTGCAAGAGACCCAGTACTTC,CASSLDRLQETQYF
many,TRBJ2-1,TRBV3-1,TRBD2,TGTGCCAGCAGCCAAGTTCTAAGTGGACTAGCGGGGGGGGTTGTGCAGTTCTTC,CASSQVLSGLAGGVVQFF
.,TRBJ1-6,TRBV11-3,.,TGTGCCAGCAGCGGAGGGGATGGACCCCTCCACTTT,CASSGGDGPLHF
many,TRBJ2-3,TRBV29-1,.,TGCAGCCTGGTCGGCGGGAAGACAGATACGCAGTATTTT,CSLVGGKTDTQYF
.,TRBJ1-6,TRBV9,.,TGTGCCAGCAGCGTAGGGCAGGGAGAGTCACCCCTCCACTTT,CASSVGQGESPLHF
.,TRBJ1-6,TRBV15,.,TGTGCCACCAAGGAGGGAACGGTTTTGGCACCCCTCCACTTT,CATKEGTVLAPLHF
.,TRBJ1-5,TRBV24-1,.,TGTGCCACCAGTGATGGTCGAGGGGCTCTAAATCAGCCCCAGCATTTT,CATSDGRGALNQPQHF
.,TRBJ2-1,TRBV7-2,TRBD2,TGTGCCAGCAGCCGGAAGCTAGCGGGGGGGAATGAGCAGTTCTTC,CASSRKLAGGNEQFF
few,TRBJ1-6,TRBV5-6,TRBD1,TGTGCCAGCAGCTTGGATGACAGGGGGAGATCACCCCTCCACTTT,CASSLDDRGRSPLHF